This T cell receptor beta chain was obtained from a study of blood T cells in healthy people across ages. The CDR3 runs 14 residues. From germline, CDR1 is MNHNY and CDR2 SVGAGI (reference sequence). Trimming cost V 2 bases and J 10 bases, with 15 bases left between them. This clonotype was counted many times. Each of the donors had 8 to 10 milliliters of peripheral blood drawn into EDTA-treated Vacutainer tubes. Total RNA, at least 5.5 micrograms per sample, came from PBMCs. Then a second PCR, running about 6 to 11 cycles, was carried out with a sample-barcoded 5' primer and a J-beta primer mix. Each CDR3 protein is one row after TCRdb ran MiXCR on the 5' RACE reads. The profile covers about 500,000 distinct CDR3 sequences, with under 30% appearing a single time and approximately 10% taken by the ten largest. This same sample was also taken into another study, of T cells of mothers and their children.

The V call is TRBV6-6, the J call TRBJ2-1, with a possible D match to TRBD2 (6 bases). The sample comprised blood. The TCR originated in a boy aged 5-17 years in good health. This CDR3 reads CASSYPKTRGEQFF. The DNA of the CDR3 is TGTGCCAGCAGTTACCCGAAGACTAGGGGCGAGCAGTTCTTC.